These 21 T cell receptor beta chains were sequenced from one sample in a study of cytomegalovirus exposure and HLA in healthy donors. Primers: 60 Vbeta forward and 13 Jbeta reverse. Only in-frame clones appear in the TCRdb table, and some are missing; sequencing was by immunoSEQ multiplex PCR. The sample lists 58,000 or so clones, 71% occurring once. Specimen: PBMCs. The receptors derive from a man aged 45 to 65 in good health and CMV-seropositive.

The chain employs TRBV19 and TRBJ2-7, with 7 bases matching TRBD1. The CDR3 covers 15 residues. With 3 bases clipped from V and 4 bases from J, the junction kept 9 bases outside the gene matches. Per the germline V gene, CDR1 is LNHDA and CDR2 is SQIVND (reference sequence). This chain's CDR3 is CASSISGTVHYEQYF. The CDR3, as DNA: TGTGCCAGTAGTATCTCCGGGACAGTCCATTACGAGCAGTACTTC.

The chain uses TRBV6-1 and TRBJ2-3; perhaps TRBD1 as D (5 bases). This CDR3 region has 14 residues. Deletions cut 5 bases from V and 1 base from J, with 10 bases between. The germline gives CDR1 MNHNS, CDR2 SASEGT. CDR3 region: CASSRDRRTDTQYF. CDR3 DNA: TGTGCCAGCAGTCGCGACAGACGCACAGATACGCAGTATTTT.

The V call is TRBV27, the J call TRBJ2-7; 10 bases match TRBD1. Germline assignment: CDR1 MNHEY and CDR2 SMNVEV (reference sequence). The CDR3 has 14 amino acids. V shed 5 bases, J shed 2 bases, and the junction held 3 bases outside the gene matches. CDR3: CASSGGTGAYEQYF. DNA for the CDR3: TGTGCCAGCAGTGGCGGGACAGGGGCCTACGAGCAGTACTTC.

This clone has just a few counts. J is TRBJ2-3 and V is TRBV29-1; D not certain. The germline V gene has CDR1 SQVTM and CDR2 ANQGSEA. V lost 5 bases, J lost 2 bases, and 8 bases lay in between. The CDR3 covers 12 residues. The CDR3 region is CSVRTFTDTQYF. The CDR3 nucleotides read TGCAGCGTTCGAACTTTCACAGATACGCAGTATTTT.

The chain uses TRBV9 and TRBJ2-3, with D perhaps matching TRBD2 (6 bases). The CDR3 has 15 amino acids. V lost 0 bases and J lost 3, with 11 bases in between. Looked up from germline, CDR1 is SGDLS and CDR2 is YYNGEE. CDR3 nucleotide sequence: TGTGCCAGCAGCGTAGTTGCGGGAATGACAGATACGCAGTATTTT. Its protein product is CASSVVAGMTDTQYF.

The chain has TRBV6-5 and TRBJ2-2; tentatively, D is TRBD2 (6 bases). Germline V CDR1 and CDR2: MNHEY, SVGAGI. The CDR3 extends over 15 amino acids. With 6 bases removed from V and 0 bases from J, the gap between germline ends came to 11 bases. The CDR3 region has the DNA TGTGCCAGCAGGGTGGGGGGATCGAACACCGGGGAGCTGTTTTTT. Encoded protein: CASRVGGSNTGELFF.

The sample holds a few counts of this clone. The genes are TRBV30 and TRBJ1-2; D not resolved. V was shortened by 3 bases and J by 11 bases, with 13 bases between the two germline ends. Germline V CDR1 and CDR2: GTSNPN, SVGIG (reference sequence). CDR3 length: 11 residues. The chain's CDR3 is CAWRRSERYTF. DNA of the CDR3: TGTGCCTGGAGGAGAAGTGAGAGATACACCTTC.

This clone showed up just a few times. This chain connects TRBV5-1 to TRBJ2-3; 11 bases map to TRBD2. Germline trimming cut 3 bases from V and 2 bases from J; bases unmatched to any gene: 5. Germline lookup yields CDR1 SGHRS and CDR2 YFSETQ. This CDR3 region has 16 residues. The CDR3 loop is CASSSGLAAPTDTQYF. The CDR3 region has the DNA TGCGCCAGCAGCTCGGGACTAGCGGCCCCCACAGATACGCAGTATTTT.

The chain is built from TRBV27 and TRBJ1-4, with 8 bases matching TRBD1. The germline CDR1 and CDR2 sequences are MNHEY and SMNVEV (reference sequence). The CDR3 has 15 residues. The V segment lost 1 base and the J segment 6 bases; nucleotides outside the gene matches: 4. CDR3 residues: CASSLFAGGDEKLFF. The CDR3 DNA reads TGTGCCAGCAGTTTATTCGCAGGGGGCGATGAAAAACTGTTTTTT.

The genes are TRBV18 and TRBJ2-7, with TRBD2 identical over 7 bases. The V segment lost 3 bases and the J segment 4 bases; nucleotides outside the gene matches: 6. Germline loops: CDR1 KGHSH, CDR2 LQKENI. CDR3 size: 14 residues. In DNA, the CDR3 is TGTGCCAGCTCACCGGGAGGGAGGGAGTACGAGCAGTACTTC. Translating gives CASSPGGREYEQYF.

The chain joins TRBV2 to TRBJ2-3, with 10 bases fitting TRBD2. There are 16 residues in the CDR3. The germline gives CDR1 SNHLY, CDR2 FYNNEI. The trim removed 3 bases at V and 8 bases at J, leaving 11 bases unmatched. The chain's CDR3 is CASSDKRGGVLGTQYF. In DNA form, the CDR3 reads TGTGCCAGCAGTGATAAGCGGGGGGGCGTATTAGGTACGCAGTATTTT. Complete variable domain (other parts from reference TRBV2 and TRBJ2-3): EPEVTQTPSHQVTQMGQEVILRCVPISNHLYFYWYRQILGQKVEFLVSFYNNEISEKSEIFDDQFSVERPDGSNFTLKIRSTKLEDSAMYFCASSDKRGGVLGTQYFGPGTRLTVL.

This clone was detected a few times. The chain uses TRBV5-1 and TRBJ1-4; D perhaps matches TRBD1 (6 bases). The V and J ends lost 5 bases and 7 bases respectively, with 9 bases between them. The germline V gene has CDR1 SGHRS and CDR2 YFSETQ. The CDR3 is 12 amino acids. CDR3 in DNA: TGCGCCAGCAGACAGGGCGGTGAAAAACTGTTTTTT. Translation: CASRQGGEKLFF.

The chain links TRBV29-1 to TRBJ1-2; the D is unclear. From germline, CDR1 is SQVTM and CDR2 ANQGSEA. The germline V and J ends were trimmed by 4 bases and 8 bases, with 14 bases remaining between them. CDR3 length: 12 amino acids. The CDR3 DNA reads TGCAGCGTTGCACGGGAGGGATTGGGCTACACCTTC. Its protein product is CSVAREGLGYTF.

The chain employs TRBV5-1 and TRBJ2-7, with 10 bases identical to TRBD1. Germline V lookup: CDR1 SGHRS, CDR2 YFSETQ. V was clipped by 4 bases and J by 7 bases; unmatched bases: 14. This CDR3 contains 16 residues. CDR3 in amino acids: CASSRGTGDRLREQYF. Written as DNA, the CDR3 is TGCGCCAGCAGCAGGGGGACAGGGGATCGACTACGTGAGCAGTACTTC.

The chain carries TRBV7-8 and TRBJ2-7, with TRBD2 identical over 7 bases. The CDR3 consists of 14 residues. Germline-derived CDR1 and CDR2 are SGHVS and FQNEAQ. V dropped 5 bases and J dropped 5; count of bases not matched to a gene: 9. This chain's CDR3 is CASSPPSGINEQYF. In DNA, the CDR3 is TGTGCCAGCAGCCCCCCAAGCGGGATCAACGAGCAGTACTTC.

In this sample, this clone turned up once. The rearrangement joins TRBV25-1 to TRBJ2-2; 10 positions agree with TRBD2. From germline, CDR1 is MGHDK and CDR2 SYGVNS. Trimming removed 9 bases from V and 6 bases from J; junction bases left unmatched: 10. The CDR3 loop spans 15 amino acids. CDR3 DNA sequence: TGTGCCAGTTCTTTAGCGGGGGGTTATTCCGGGGAGCTGTTTTTT. Translated: CASSLAGGYSGELFF.

J is TRBJ1-2 and V is TRBV18; D is uncertain. Trimming removed 4 bases from V and 0 bases from J, with 12 bases in between. The CDR3 contains 15 residues. CDR1 is KGHSH and CDR2 is LQKENI in the germline V gene. CDR3 in DNA: TGTGCCAGCTCACTACGCGGCAGCCCTAACTATGGCTACACCTTC. Translation: CASSLRGSPNYGYTF.

V and J are TRBV10-3 and TRBJ1-1, with TRBD1 matching over 9 bases. V lost 6 bases and J lost 8; bases outside the gene matches: 13. In germline, CDR1 is ENHRY, CDR2 SYGVKD. The CDR3 sequence is 15 residues long. DNA for the CDR3: TGTGCCATCAGACTGGACCGGGACAGGGTATTAGAAGCTTTCTTT. Translated: CAIRLDRDRVLEAFF.

The chain joins TRBV27 to TRBJ1-5; 7 bases match TRBD1. Unmatched junction bases numbered 8, after V lost 5 bases and J lost 4 bases. CDR1 MNHEY and CDR2 SMNVEV come from the germline V gene (reference sequence). The CDR3 has 15 residues. CDR3 loop: CASSPDRVGNQPQHF. DNA for the CDR3: TGTGCCAGCAGTCCCGACAGGGTTGGGAATCAGCCCCAGCATTTT.

This clone was picked up a small number of times. The chain carries TRBV18 and TRBJ1-1; TRBD1 agrees at 8 bases. Trimming cost V 3 bases and J 1 base; bases outside gene matches: 7. The CDR3 is made up of 16 amino acids. From germline, CDR1 is KGHSH and CDR2 LQKENI. CDR3 loop: CASSPDRVPGNTEAFF. In DNA, the CDR3 is TGTGCCAGCTCACCGGACAGGGTGCCGGGGAACACTGAAGCTTTCTTT.

The chain joins TRBV7-7 to TRBJ2-2; D unclear. CDR3 size: 13 residues. Germline-derived CDR1 and CDR2 are SSHAT and FNYEAQ (reference sequence). With 0 bases removed from V and 13 bases from J, the gap between germline ends came to 12 bases. CDR3 bases: TGTGCCAGCAGCTTAGCGCCCGGGTCCGGGCTGTTTTTT. Protein: CASSLAPGSGLFF.